A selection of T cell receptor beta chains follows, all from one sample in a study of blood T cell repertoires in COVID-19. TCRdb's table, derived via immunoSEQ multiplex PCR, lists solely in-frame clones and lacks some. The table records 150,000 to 200,000 clones, about 90% of them present only once. Material for sequencing was PBMCs or T cells enriched from blood (not recorded which). The receptors stem from a human donor with acute COVID-19. The donor label of this sample is uncertain. Each CDR3 is given with its conserved first and last residue. A D gene is named only where the DNA matches it firmly. Expanded clones get a size class; other rows say once, few or many, or leave the size out.

TRBJ2-3,TRBV7-9,-,TRBD1,CASSPGQGADTQYF,TGTGCCAGCAGCCCGGGACAGGGGGCAGATACGCAGTATTTT
TRBJ2-3,TRBV2,-,-,CASSEVTRDTQYF,TGTGCCAGCAGTGAAGTTACTAGAGATACGCAGTATTTT
TRBJ1-1,TRBV29-1,once,TRBD1,CSVALTGANTEAFF,TGCAGCGTTGCCCTCACAGGGGCGAACACTGAAGCTTTCTTT
TRBJ2-1,TRBV19,-,-,CASGRDNLYNEQFF,TGTGCCAGTGGCCGGGACAACCTATACAATGAGCAGTTCTTC
TRBJ2-2,TRBV10-3,-,-,CAINTGSPGELFF,TGTGCCATCAATACAGGGTCGCCCGGGGAGCTGTTTTTT
TRBJ2-7,TRBV7-2,-,TRBD1,CASGLGQGTHYEQYF,TGTGCCAGCGGCCTAGGACAGGGAACCCACTACGAGCAGTACTTC
TRBJ2-6,TRBV28,-,-,CASSHIQFSGANVLTF,TGTGCCAGCAGCCATATACAGTTCTCTGGGGCCAACGTCCTGACTTTC
TRBJ1-6,TRBV15,-,-,CATSSGESYNSPLHF,TGTGCCACCAGCAGCGGGGAGTCCTATAATTCACCCCTCCACTTT
TRBJ2-2,TRBV18,-,-,CASYKTNTGELFF,TGTGCCAGCTATAAAACGAACACCGGGGAGCTGTTTTTT
TRBJ2-7,TRBV27,-,-,CASVRPGFPYEQYF,TGTGCCAGCGTGCGGCCGGGGTTCCCCTACGAGCAGTACTTC
TRBJ2-7,TRBV5-4,-,TRBD1,CASRPPGQDPSSYEQYF,TGTGCCAGCAGGCCGCCGGGACAGGACCCCAGCTCCTACGAGCAGTACTTC
TRBJ1-6,TRBV6-4,once,-,CASSETVSSYNSPLHF,TGTGCCAGCAGTGAGACAGTTAGCTCCTATAATTCACCCCTCCACTTT
TRBJ1-2,TRBV10-3,-,-,CAISATGSDGYTF,TGTGCCATCAGTGCGACAGGTTCGGATGGCTACACCTTC
TRBJ1-3,TRBV19,-,-,CASSISAGVGNTIYF,TGTGCCAGTAGTATCTCGGCGGGGGTCGGAAACACCATATATTTT